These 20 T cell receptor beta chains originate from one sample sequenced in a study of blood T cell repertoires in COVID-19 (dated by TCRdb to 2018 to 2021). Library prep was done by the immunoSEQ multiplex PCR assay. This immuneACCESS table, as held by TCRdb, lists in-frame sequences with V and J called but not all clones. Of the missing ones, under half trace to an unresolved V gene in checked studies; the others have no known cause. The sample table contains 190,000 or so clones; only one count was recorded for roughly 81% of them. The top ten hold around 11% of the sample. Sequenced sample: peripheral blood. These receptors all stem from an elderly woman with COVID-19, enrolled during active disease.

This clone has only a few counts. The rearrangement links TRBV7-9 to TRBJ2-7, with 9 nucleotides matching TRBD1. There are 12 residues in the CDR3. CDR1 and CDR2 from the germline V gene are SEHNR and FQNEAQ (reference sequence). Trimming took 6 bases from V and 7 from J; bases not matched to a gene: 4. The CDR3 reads CASSWDREEQYF. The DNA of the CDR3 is TGTGCCAGCAGTTGGGACAGGGAAGAGCAGTACTTC. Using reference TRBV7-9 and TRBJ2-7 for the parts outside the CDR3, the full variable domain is DTGVSQNPRHKITKRGQNVTFRCDPISEHNRLYWYRQTLGQGPEFLTYFQNEAQLEKSRLLSDRFSAERPKGSFSTLEIQRTEQGDSAMYLCASSWDREEQYFGPGTRLTVT.

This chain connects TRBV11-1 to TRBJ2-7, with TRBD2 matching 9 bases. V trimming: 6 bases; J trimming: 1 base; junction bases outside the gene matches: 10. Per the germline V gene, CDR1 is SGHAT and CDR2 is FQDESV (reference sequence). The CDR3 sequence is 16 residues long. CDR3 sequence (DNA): TGTGCCAGCAGTACTGACCTAGCGGGGAGTTCCTACGAGCAGTACTTC. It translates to CASSTDLAGSSYEQYF.

The CDR3: CASSLARTSGRTGELFF. The CDR3 DNA follows: TGCGCCAGCAGCTTGGCCAGGACTAGCGGGAGGACCGGGGAGCTGTTTTTT. The rearrangement uses TRBV5-1 and TRBJ2-2; TRBD2 matches at 14 bases. Trimming at V came to 0 bases and at J to 5 bases, leaving 3 bases not matched to a gene. The CDR3 length is 17 residues. In germline, CDR1 is SGHRS, CDR2 YFSETQ.

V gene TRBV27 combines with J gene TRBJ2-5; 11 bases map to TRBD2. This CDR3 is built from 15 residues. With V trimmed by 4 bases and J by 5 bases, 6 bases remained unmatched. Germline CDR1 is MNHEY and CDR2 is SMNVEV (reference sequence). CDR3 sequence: CASSSLAGGRETQYF. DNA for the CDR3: TGTGCCAGCAGTTCCTTAGCGGGGGGGCGCGAGACCCAGTACTTC.

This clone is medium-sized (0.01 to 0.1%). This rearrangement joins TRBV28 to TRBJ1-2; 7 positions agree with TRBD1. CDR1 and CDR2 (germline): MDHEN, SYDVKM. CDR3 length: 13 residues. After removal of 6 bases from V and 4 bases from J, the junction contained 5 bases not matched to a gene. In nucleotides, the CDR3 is TGTGCCAGCAGGCCGGGACAGACCTATGGCTACACCTTC. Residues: CASRPGQTYGYTF.

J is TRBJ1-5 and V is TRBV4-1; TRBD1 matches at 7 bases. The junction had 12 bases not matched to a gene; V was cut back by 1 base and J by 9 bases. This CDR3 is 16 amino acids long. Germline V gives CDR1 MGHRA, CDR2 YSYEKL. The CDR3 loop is CASSQVGGQAGPPQHF. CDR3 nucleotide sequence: TGCGCCAGCAGCCAAGTGGGAGGACAGGCTGGGCCGCCCCAGCATTTT.

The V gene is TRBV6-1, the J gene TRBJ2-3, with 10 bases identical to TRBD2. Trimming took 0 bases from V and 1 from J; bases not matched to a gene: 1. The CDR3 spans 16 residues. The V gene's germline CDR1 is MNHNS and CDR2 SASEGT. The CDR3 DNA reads TGTGCCAGCAGTGAAGCTCTAGCGGGGGGCACAGATACGCAGTATTTT. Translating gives CASSEALAGGTDTQYF.

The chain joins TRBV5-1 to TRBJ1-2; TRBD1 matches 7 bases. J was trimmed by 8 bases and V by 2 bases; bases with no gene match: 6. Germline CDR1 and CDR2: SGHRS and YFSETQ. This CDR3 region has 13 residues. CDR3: CASSLGQGEGYTF. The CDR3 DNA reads TGCGCCAGCAGCTTAGGGCAGGGGGAAGGCTACACCTTC.

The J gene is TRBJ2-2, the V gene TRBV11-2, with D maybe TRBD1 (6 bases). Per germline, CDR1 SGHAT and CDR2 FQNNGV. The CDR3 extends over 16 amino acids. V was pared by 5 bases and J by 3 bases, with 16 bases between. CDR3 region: CASSPWQGTYTGELFF. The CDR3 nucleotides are TGTGCCAGCAGCCCGTGGCAGGGGACCTACACCGGGGAGCTGTTTTTT.

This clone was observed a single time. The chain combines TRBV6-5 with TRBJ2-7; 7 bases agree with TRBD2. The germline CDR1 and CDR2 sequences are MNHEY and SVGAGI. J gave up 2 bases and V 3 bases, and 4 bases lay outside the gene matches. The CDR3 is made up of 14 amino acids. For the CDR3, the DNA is TGTGCCAGCAGTTATGGCGGGAGCACCTACGAGCAGTACTTC. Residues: CASSYGGSTYEQYF.

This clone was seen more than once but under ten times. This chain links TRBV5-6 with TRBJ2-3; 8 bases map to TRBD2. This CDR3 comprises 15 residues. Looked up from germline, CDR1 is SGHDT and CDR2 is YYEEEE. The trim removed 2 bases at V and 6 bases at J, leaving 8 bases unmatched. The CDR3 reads CASSLGLAQVDTQYF. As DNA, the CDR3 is TGTGCCAGCAGCTTAGGACTAGCTCAGGTGGATACGCAGTATTTT. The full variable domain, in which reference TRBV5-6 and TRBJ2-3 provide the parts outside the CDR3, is DAGVTQSPTHLIKTRGQQVTLRCSPKSGHDTVSWYQQALGQGPQFIFQYYEEEERQRGNFPDRFSGHQFPNYSSELNVNALLLGDSALYLCASSLGLAQVDTQYFGPGTRLTVL.

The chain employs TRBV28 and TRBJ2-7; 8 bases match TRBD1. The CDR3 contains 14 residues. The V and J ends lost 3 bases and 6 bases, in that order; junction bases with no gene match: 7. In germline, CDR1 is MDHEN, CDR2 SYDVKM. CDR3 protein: CASSLAGGWAEQYF. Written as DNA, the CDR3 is TGTGCCAGCAGTTTGGCAGGGGGCTGGGCCGAGCAGTACTTC.

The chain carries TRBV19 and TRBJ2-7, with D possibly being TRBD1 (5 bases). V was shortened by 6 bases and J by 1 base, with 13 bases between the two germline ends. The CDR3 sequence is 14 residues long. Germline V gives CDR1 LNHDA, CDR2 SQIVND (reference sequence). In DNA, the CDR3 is TGTGCCAGTAGCACGGCCAGGGTTTCCTACGAGCAGTACTTC. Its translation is CASSTARVSYEQYF. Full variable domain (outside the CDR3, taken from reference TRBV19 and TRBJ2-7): DGGITQSPKYLFRKEGQNVTLSCEQNLNHDAMYWYRQDPGQGLRLIYYSQIVNDFQKGDIAEGYSVSREKKESFPLTVTSAQKNPTAFYLCASSTARVSYEQYFGPGTRLTVT.

CDR3 coding DNA: TGTGCCAGCAGTTCACTAGGGACAGCCTCTTCCACCGGGGAGCTGTTTTTT. As protein: CASSSLGTASSTGELFF. The chain couples TRBV27 to TRBJ2-2; 7 positions agree with TRBD1. There are 17 residues in the CDR3. The germline CDR1 and CDR2 sequences are MNHEY and SMNVEV (reference sequence). Losses at the gene ends were 4 bases for V and 4 bases for J; bases not matched to a gene: 12.

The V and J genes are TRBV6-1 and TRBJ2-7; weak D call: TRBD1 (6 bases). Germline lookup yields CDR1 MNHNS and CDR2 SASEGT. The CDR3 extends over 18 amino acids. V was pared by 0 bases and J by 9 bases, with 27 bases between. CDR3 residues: CASSEATLADSFLRGQYF. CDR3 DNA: TGTGCCAGCAGTGAAGCTACTCTTGCGGACAGCTTTCTACGTGGGCAGTACTTC.

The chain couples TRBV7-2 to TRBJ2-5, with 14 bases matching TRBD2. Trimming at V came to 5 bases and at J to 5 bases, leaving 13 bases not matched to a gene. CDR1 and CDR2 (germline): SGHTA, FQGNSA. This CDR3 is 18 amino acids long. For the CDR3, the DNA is TGTGCCAGCAGCATCGGACTAGCGGGGGGCGGCGCTGGGGAGACCCAGTACTTC. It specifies CASSIGLAGGGAGETQYF.

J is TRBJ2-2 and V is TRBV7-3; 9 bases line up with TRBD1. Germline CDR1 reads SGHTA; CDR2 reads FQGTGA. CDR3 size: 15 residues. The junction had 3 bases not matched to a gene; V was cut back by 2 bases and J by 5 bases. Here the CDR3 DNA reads TGTGCCAGCAGCTTAGGACAGGGGAGAACCGGGGAGCTGTTTTTT. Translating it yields CASSLGQGRTGELFF. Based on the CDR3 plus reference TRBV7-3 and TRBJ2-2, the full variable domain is GAGVSQTPSNKVTEKGKYVELRCDPISGHTALYWYRQSLGQGPEFLIYFQGTGAADDSGLPNDRFFAVRPEGSVSTLKIQRTERGDSAVYLCASSLGQGRTGELFFGEGSRLTVL.

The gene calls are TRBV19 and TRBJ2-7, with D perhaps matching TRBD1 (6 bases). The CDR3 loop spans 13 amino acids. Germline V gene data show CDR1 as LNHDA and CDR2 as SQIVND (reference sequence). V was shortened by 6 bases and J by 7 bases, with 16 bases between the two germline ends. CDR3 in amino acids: CASSDRIALEQYF. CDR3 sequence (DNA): TGTGCCAGTAGCGACAGGATCGCCCTGGAGCAGTACTTC. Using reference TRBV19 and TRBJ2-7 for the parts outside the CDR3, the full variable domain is DGGITQSPKYLFRKEGQNVTLSCEQNLNHDAMYWYRQDPGQGLRLIYYSQIVNDFQKGDIAEGYSVSREKKESFPLTVTSAQKNPTAFYLCASSDRIALEQYFGPGTRLTVT.

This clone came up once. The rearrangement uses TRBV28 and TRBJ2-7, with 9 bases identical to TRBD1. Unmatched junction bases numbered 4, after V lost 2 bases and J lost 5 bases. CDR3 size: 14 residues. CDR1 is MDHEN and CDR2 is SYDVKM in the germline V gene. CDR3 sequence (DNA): TGTGCCAGCAGTTTAGGGACAGGGTTACACGAGCAGTACTTC. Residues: CASSLGTGLHEQYF.

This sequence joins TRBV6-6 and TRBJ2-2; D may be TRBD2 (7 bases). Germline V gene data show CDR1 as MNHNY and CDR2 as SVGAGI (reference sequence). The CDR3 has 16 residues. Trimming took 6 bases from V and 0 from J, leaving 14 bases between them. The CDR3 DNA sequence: TGTGCCAGCAGCCCGGGGGGACAAACGAACACCGGGGAGCTGTTTTTT. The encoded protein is CASSPGGQTNTGELFF.